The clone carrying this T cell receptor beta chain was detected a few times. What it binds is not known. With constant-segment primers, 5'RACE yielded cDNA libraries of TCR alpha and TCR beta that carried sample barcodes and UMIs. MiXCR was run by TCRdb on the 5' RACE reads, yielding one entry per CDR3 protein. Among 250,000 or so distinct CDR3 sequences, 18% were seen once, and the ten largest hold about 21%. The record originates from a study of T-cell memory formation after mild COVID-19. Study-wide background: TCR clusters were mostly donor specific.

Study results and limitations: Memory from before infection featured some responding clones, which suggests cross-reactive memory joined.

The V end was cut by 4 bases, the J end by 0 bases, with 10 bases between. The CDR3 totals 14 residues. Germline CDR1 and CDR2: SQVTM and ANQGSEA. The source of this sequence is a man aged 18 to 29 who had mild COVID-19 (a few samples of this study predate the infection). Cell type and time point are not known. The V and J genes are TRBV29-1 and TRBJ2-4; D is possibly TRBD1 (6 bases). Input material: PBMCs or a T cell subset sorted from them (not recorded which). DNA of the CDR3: TGCAGCGTTGGGACAGCTCTAGCCAAAAACATTCAGTACTTC. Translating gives CSVGTALAKNIQYF.